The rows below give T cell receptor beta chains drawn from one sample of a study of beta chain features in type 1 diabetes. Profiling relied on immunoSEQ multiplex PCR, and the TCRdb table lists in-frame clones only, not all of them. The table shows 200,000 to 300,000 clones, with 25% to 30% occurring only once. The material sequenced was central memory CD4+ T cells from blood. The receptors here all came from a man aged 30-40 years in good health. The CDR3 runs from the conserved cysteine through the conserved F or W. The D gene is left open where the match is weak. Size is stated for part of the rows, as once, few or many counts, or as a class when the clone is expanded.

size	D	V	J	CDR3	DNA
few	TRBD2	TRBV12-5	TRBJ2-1	CASGPRLAGVNNEQFF	TGTGCTAGTGGCCCGAGACTAGCGGGGGTGAACAATGAGCAGTTCTTC
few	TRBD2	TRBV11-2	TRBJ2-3	CASSFNRGGDTQYF	TGTGCCAGCAGCTTCAATCGGGGAGGGGATACGCAGTATTTT
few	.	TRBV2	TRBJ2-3	CASSEADSTQYF	TGTGCCAGCAGTGAAGCGGACAGTACGCAGTATTTT
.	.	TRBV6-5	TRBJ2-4	CASSLTGGEAKNIQYF	TGTGCCAGCAGTTTGACAGGAGGTGAAGCCAAAAACATTCAGTACTTC
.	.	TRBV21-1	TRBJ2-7	CASTPDRAVSEQYF	TGTGCCAGCACTCCGGACAGGGCGGTATCCGAGCAGTACTTC
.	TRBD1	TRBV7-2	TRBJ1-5	CASSPPGQGYGQPQHF	TGTGCCAGCAGCCCCCCTGGACAGGGATACGGGCAGCCCCAGCATTTT
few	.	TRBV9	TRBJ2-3	CASSRRGTDTQYF	TGTGCCAGCAGCAGGCGAGGCACAGATACGCAGTATTTT
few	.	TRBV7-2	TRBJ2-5	CASSLSPGETQYF	TGTGCCAGCAGCCTTTCCCCGGGGGAGACCCAGTACTTC
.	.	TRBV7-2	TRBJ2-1	CASSPLVGYNEQFF	TGTGCCAGCAGCCCCCTCGTGGGGTACAATGAGCAGTTCTTC
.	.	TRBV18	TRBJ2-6	CASSLPTTGANVLTF	TGTGCCAGCTCACTTCCGACGACTGGGGCCAACGTCCTGACTTTC
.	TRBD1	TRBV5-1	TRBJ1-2	CASSPGGQAANYGYTF	TGCGCCAGCAGCCCTGGGGGACAGGCCGCTAACTATGGCTACACCTTC
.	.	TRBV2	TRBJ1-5	CASNAGKDQPQHF	TGTGCCAGCAATGCAGGGAAAGATCAGCCCCAGCATTTT
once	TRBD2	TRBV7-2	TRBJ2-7	CASSAVAGEQYF	TGTGCCAGCAGCGCTGTAGCGGGGGAGCAGTACTTC
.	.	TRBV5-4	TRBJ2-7	CASSLGLGPTYEQYF	TGTGCCAGCAGCTTGGGGCTGGGACCCACCTACGAGCAGTACTTC
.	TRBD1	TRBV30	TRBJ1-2	CAWSVGRGHGYTF	TGTGCCTGGAGTGTAGGCAGGGGGCACGGCTACACCTTC
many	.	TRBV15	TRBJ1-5	CATSRDQTGLGHQPQHF	TGTGCCACCAGCAGAGATCAAACGGGACTTGGGCATCAGCCCCAGCATTTT
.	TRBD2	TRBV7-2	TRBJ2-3	CASTAQAGGIDTQYF	TGTGCCAGCACGGCCCAGGCGGGAGGTATAGATACGCAGTATTTT
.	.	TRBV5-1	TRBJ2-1	CASSSEYEQFF	TGCGCCAGCAGCTCGGAATATGAGCAGTTCTTC
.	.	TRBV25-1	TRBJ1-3	CASSIANTIYF	TGTGCCAGCAGTATAGCGAACACCATATATTTT
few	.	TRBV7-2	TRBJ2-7	CASSRTEVLHEQYF	TGTGCCAGCAGCCGGACAGAGGTCCTCCACGAGCAGTACTTC
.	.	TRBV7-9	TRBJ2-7	CASSLQGNEQYF	TGTGCCAGCAGCTTACAGGGGAACGAGCAGTACTTC
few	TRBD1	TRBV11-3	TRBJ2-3	CASSPGATGADTQYF	TGTGCCAGCAGCCCAGGGGCGACAGGGGCAGATACGCAGTATTTT
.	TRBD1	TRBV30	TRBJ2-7	CAWSGRQGADEQYF	TGTGCCTGGAGTGGCCGACAGGGGGCAGACGAGCAGTACTTC
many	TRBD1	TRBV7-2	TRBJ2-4	CASSSGTVYIQYF	TGTGCCAGCAGCTCCGGGACAGTCTACATTCAGTACTTC
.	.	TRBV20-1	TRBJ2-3	CSASPTDTQYF	TGCAGTGCTAGCCCCACAGATACGCAGTATTTT
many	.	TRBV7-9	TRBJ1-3	CASRIPRQGNTIYF	TGTGCCAGCAGAATACCCAGACAGGGAAACACCATATATTTT
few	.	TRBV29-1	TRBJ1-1	CSVVDEPEAFF	TGCAGCGTTGTCGACGAACCTGAAGCTTTCTTT
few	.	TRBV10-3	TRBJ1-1	CAISRAPNTEAFF	TGTGCCATCAGCCGGGCTCCGAACACTGAAGCTTTCTTT
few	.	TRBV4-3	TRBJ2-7	CASSQGSQSSYEQYF	TGCGCCAGCAGCCAAGGATCTCAGTCCTCCTACGAGCAGTACTTC
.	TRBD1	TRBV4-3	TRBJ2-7	CASSQDLGQGASEQYF	TGCGCCAGCAGCCAAGATCTAGGACAGGGGGCGTCCGAGCAGTACTTC
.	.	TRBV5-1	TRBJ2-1	CASSLGDNPTYNEQFF	TGCGCCAGCAGCTTGGGTGACAACCCTACCTACAATGAGCAGTTCTTC
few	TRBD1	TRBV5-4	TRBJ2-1	CASSLQRTGNYNEQFF	TGTGCCAGCAGCTTGCAGCGGACAGGTAACTACAATGAGCAGTTCTTC
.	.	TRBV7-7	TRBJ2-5	CASSPDYYQETQYF	TGTGCCAGCAGCCCGGACTATTACCAAGAGACCCAGTACTTC
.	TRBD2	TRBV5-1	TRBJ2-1	CASSPRTSGIRDEQFF	TGCGCCAGCAGCCCGCGGACTAGCGGGATTAGGGATGAGCAGTTCTTC
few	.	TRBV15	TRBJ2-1	CATGDPYNEQFF	TGTGCCACCGGGGACCCCTACAATGAGCAGTTCTTC
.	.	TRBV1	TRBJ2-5	CTSTIPGQGTDVRQETQYF	TGCACCAGCACCATTCCGGGACAGGGAACTGACGTCCGCCAAGAGACCCAGTACTTC
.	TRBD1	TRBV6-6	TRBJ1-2	CASSYEGAHGYTF	TGTGCCAGCAGTTACGAGGGGGCACATGGCTACACCTTC
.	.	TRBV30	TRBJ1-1	CAWSIDKAEAFF	TGTGCCTGGAGTATAGACAAGGCCGAAGCTTTCTTT
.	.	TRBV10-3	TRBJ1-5	CAIADNSNQPQHF	TGTGCCATCGCGGACAATAGCAATCAGCCCCAGCATTTT
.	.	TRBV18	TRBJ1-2	CASSPQGRAGYTF	TGTGCCAGCTCACCACAGGGGCGCGCAGGCTACACCTTC
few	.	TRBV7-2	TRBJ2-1	CASSLVAAFGSGRNEQFF	TGTGCCAGCAGCTTAGTAGCTGCGTTCGGGAGCGGTAGGAATGAGCAGTTCTTC
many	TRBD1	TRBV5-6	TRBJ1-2	CASSSGTAYGYTF	TGTGCCAGCAGTTCCGGGACAGCATATGGCTACACCTTC
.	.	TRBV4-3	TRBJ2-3	CASSQDVPGSTDTQYF	TGCGCCAGCAGCCAAGATGTCCCAGGAAGCACAGATACGCAGTATTTT
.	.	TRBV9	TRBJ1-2	CASSVESDNYGYTF	TGTGCCAGCAGCGTAGAATCAGATAACTATGGCTACACCTTC
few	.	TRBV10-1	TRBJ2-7	CASSEGQSYEQYF	TGCGCCAGCAGTGAGGGACAGTCCTACGAGCAGTACTTC
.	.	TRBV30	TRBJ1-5	CAWNRGNQPQHF	TGTGCCTGGAACCGCGGCAATCAGCCCCAGCATTTT